The clone carrying this T cell receptor beta chain was counted at least ten times. Its antigen remains unidentified. These data belong to a study of T cells in Graves' hyperthyroidism and ophthalmopathy. Turning to the study itself: Sampling of peripheral blood happened at initial diagnosis, prior to any treatment. Study outcomes and limitations: Blood shared most expanded thyroid clonotypes above 0.001.

Patients affected by ophthalmopathy presented a Clinical Activity Score of at least 3, a NOSPECS grade of at least 4, and disease duration below 3 months. The authors obtained PBMCs from over 7.5 ml of fresh peripheral blood. There are 16 residues in the CDR3. Between the trimmed V and J ends, which lost 4 bases and 0 bases, there was a span of 12 bases. From germline, CDR1 is SEHNR and CDR2 FQNEAQ (reference sequence). Amplification of TCR beta CDR3 regions used RNA as the template. With the HTBI primer set, the TCR CDR3 went through a first round of RT-PCR. TCRdb re-derived calls from the multiplex PCR reads in MiXCR, one entry per CDR3 protein. Of 500,000 to 800,000 distinct CDR3 sequences in the sample, about 15% were seen once.

This sequence originates from a woman between 45 and 65 years old with Graves' ophthalmopathy. Sequencing was carried out using blood. The chain links TRBV7-9 to TRBJ1-4; D may be TRBD1 (5 bases). The CDR3 DNA follows: TGTGCCAGCAGCTATGTTGGGGGTGCAACTAATGAAAAACTGTTTTTT. Its translation is CASSYVGGATNEKLFF.